The 28 T cell receptor beta chains below were found in one sample sequenced in a study of response to subunit inactivated influenza vaccine. Via MiXCR, TCRdb re-called the RT-PCR reads, giving one row per CDR3 protein. Among roughly 670,000 distinct CDR3 sequences, 11% to 15% were seen once, and the ten largest hold roughly 7.2%. Here the sequenced sample was PBMCs from blood, taken less than 15 days before vaccination. The receptors come from a man in his forties or fifties who received an inactivated influenza vaccine.

The rearrangement links TRBV27 to TRBJ1-6; TRBD1 matches 8 bases. The CDR3 consists of 14 residues. Germline V gene data show CDR1 as MNHEY and CDR2 as SMNVEV (reference sequence). J lost 9 bases, V lost 6 bases, and 7 bases had no gene match. The CDR3 sequence: CASRGTGDRSPLHF. As DNA, the CDR3 is TGTGCCAGCAGAGGGACAGGAGATCGTTCACCCCTCCACTTT.

V gene TRBV4-2 combines with J gene TRBJ1-5; D call uncertain. V was cut by 0 bases and J by 1 base, with 10 bases left in between. Germline lookup yields CDR1 LGHNA and CDR2 YNFKEQ. The CDR3 consists of 16 residues. Here the CDR3 reads CASSQDSGRSNQPQHF. CDR3 bases: TGTGCCAGCAGCCAAGACTCGGGCCGGAGCAATCAGCCCCAGCATTTT.

The chain is built from TRBV5-6 and TRBJ2-5; 14 positions agree with TRBD2. Germline CDR1 SGHDT, CDR2 YYEEEE. The CDR3 totals 20 residues. V shed 4 bases, J shed 0 bases, and the junction held 14 bases outside the gene matches. CDR3: CASSPPRLAGGTNYQETQYF. The DNA for the CDR3 is TGTGCCAGCAGCCCGCCCCGACTAGCGGGGGGGACAAATTACCAAGAGACCCAGTACTTC.

This clonotype was detected only a few times. This chain connects TRBV28 to TRBJ2-3; D is undetermined. Trimming stripped 2 bases from V and 2 bases from J, with 11 bases between. The CDR3 length is 15 residues. Germline V CDR1 and CDR2: MDHEN, SYDVKM. The DNA of the CDR3 is TGTGCCAGCAGTTTAGTTCCTAGGAACACAGATACGCAGTATTTT. Translated, it gives CASSLVPRNTDTQYF.

This chain joins TRBV12-3 or TRBV12-4 and TRBJ1-1, with 9 bases matching TRBD1. V lost 10 bases, J lost 5 bases, and 5 bases stayed unmatched. The CDR3 has 12 amino acids. In DNA form, the CDR3 reads TGTGCCATCGACAGGGGGGGGACTGAAGCTTTCTTT. Translating it yields CAIDRGGTEAFF.

The chain uses TRBV18 and TRBJ2-7; D is perhaps TRBD2 (7 bases). Trimming stripped 0 bases from V and 2 bases from J, with 14 bases between. The CDR3 consists of 16 residues. The germline V gene encodes CDR1 KGHSH and CDR2 LQKENI. The CDR3 DNA follows: TGTGCCAGCTCACCACCAGGACTAGGGGGAACCTACGAGCAGTACTTC. Translated, it gives CASSPPGLGGTYEQYF. The full variable domain, with the rest looked up from reference TRBV18 and TRBJ2-7, is NAGVMQNPRHLVRRRGQEARLRCSPMKGHSHVYWYRQLPEEGLKFMVYLQKENIIDESGMPKERFSAEFPKEGPSILRIQQVVRGDSAAYFCASSPPGLGGTYEQYFGPGTRLTVT.

The chain joins TRBV29-1 to TRBJ2-7; D remains ambiguous. V was pared by 4 bases and J by 2 bases, with 12 bases between. Germline values: CDR1 SQVTM, CDR2 ANQGSEA. The CDR3 totals 13 residues. The CDR3 region has the DNA TGCAGCGTTGGTTCCGGGCCGGCCTACGAGCAGTACTTC. This sequence encodes CSVGSGPAYEQYF.

This clonotype has more than one count but fewer than ten. This chain links TRBV7-9 with TRBJ2-2; D may be TRBD1 or TRBD2 (6 bases each). The CDR3 is 16 residues long. Germline loops: CDR1 SEHNR, CDR2 FQNEAQ (reference sequence). V lost 2 bases and J lost 6, with 16 bases in between. CDR3 sequence (DNA): TGTGCCAGCAGCTTAAACGTAATACGGGGGCCCGGGGAGCTGTTTTTT. This codes for CASSLNVIRGPGELFF. Together with reference TRBV7-9 and TRBJ2-2, the CDR3 gives the full variable domain: DTGVSQNPRHKITKRGQNVTFRCDPISEHNRLYWYRQTLGQGPEFLTYFQNEAQLEKSRLLSDRFSAERPKGSFSTLEIQRTEQGDSAMYLCASSLNVIRGPGELFFGEGSRLTVL.

The chain combines TRBV30 with TRBJ2-5; the D gene could be TRBD1 or TRBD2 (5 bases each). This CDR3 is built from 12 residues. Deletions cut 1 base from V and 4 bases from J, with 7 bases between. The germline V gene has CDR1 GTSNPN and CDR2 SVGIG (reference sequence). CDR3 coding DNA: TGTGCCTGGAGTGGGGGGAGAGAGACCCAGTACTTC. Protein product: CAWSGGRETQYF. Using reference TRBV30 and TRBJ2-5 for the parts outside the CDR3, the full variable domain is SQTIHQWPATLVQPVGSPLSLECTVEGTSNPNLYWYRQAAGRGLQLLFYSVGIGQISSEVPQNLSASRPQDRQFILSSKKLLLSDSGFYLCAWSGGRETQYFGPGTRLLVL.

This clonotype has just a few counts. The J gene is TRBJ1-3, the V gene TRBV5-1; D is uncertain. The CDR3 loop spans 13 amino acids. From germline, CDR1 is SGHRS and CDR2 YFSETQ. V shed 0 bases and J shed 4 bases, with 5 bases lying between them. The CDR3 loop reads CASSLAGGNTIYF. CDR3 sequence (DNA): TGCGCCAGCAGCTTGGCCGGCGGAAACACCATATATTTT.

Only a few counts were recorded for this clonotype. The chain links TRBV7-8 to TRBJ2-5; TRBD2 matches 8 bases. The CDR3 runs 16 residues. After removal of 5 bases from V and 5 bases from J, the junction contained 13 bases not matched to a gene. CDR1 and CDR2 (germline): SGHVS, FQNEAQ. The CDR3 nucleotides read TGTGCCAGCAGCCCTCAACTAGCGGAACGCGTGGAGACCCAGTACTTC. It is translated as CASSPQLAERVETQYF.

This clonotype has a handful of counts. The rearrangement joins TRBV12-3 or TRBV12-4 to TRBJ2-3; a possible D gene is TRBD1 (6 bases). V was pared by 3 bases and J by 0 bases, with 13 bases between. CDR3 length: 16 residues. CDR3 DNA: TGTGCCAGCAGTTTCCCCATTGGACAGAGCACAGATACGCAGTATTTT. As protein: CASSFPIGQSTDTQYF.

This clonotype has just a few counts. This chain links TRBV7-9 with TRBJ1-5; TRBD1 matches 7 bases. Losses at the gene ends were 5 bases for V and 2 bases for J; bases not matched to a gene: 6. Germline V lookup: CDR1 SEHNR, CDR2 FQNEAQ (reference sequence). The CDR3 contains 15 residues. In nucleotides, the CDR3 is TGTGCCAGCAGCCGGACAGGCTCACGCAATCAGCCCCAGCATTTT. This codes for CASSRTGSRNQPQHF.

V and J are TRBV5-1 and TRBJ2-5; maybe TRBD2 (6 bases). The CDR3 is 16 amino acids. V gave up 3 bases and J gave up 1 base, with 16 bases separating them. Germline V gives CDR1 SGHRS, CDR2 YFSETQ. The CDR3 sequence: CASSSGLTSTQETQYF. Here the CDR3 DNA reads TGCGCCAGCAGCTCCGGACTAACCAGCACCCAAGAGACCCAGTACTTC.

This clonotype was observed many times. The genes are TRBV9 and TRBJ2-3, with a possible D match to TRBD2 (6 bases). V shed 4 bases and J shed 4 bases, with 16 bases lying between them. This CDR3 is 15 amino acids long. CDR1 is SGDLS, CDR2 YYNGEE, per germline. CDR3 DNA sequence: TGTGCCAGCAGCAACCCCCTAGCGTTGGCAGATACGCAGTATTTT. Protein product: CASSNPLALADTQYF. The full variable domain, its missing parts supplied by reference TRBV9 and TRBJ2-3, is DSGVTQTPKHLITATGQRVTLRCSPRSGDLSVYWYQQSLDQGLQFLIQYYNGEERAKGNILERFSAQQFPDLHSELNLSSLELGDSALYFCASSNPLALADTQYFGPGTRLTVL.

The chain is built from TRBV10-2 and TRBJ2-5; 7 nucleotides line up with TRBD2. Per germline, CDR1 WSHSY and CDR2 SAAADI. This CDR3 is 15 amino acids long. V lost 3 bases and J lost 2; bases outside the gene matches: 6. DNA of the CDR3: TGCGCCAGCAGTGAAGTCGGGGGGAATCAAGAGACCCAGTACTTC. This gives the protein CASSEVGGNQETQYF.

This clonotype was seen more than once but under ten times. The chain recombines TRBV7-9 with TRBJ1-1; D unclear. Trimming stripped 4 bases from V and 0 bases from J, with 9 bases between. Germline V gives CDR1 SEHNR, CDR2 FQNEAQ (reference sequence). This CDR3 has 14 amino acids. Here the CDR3 DNA reads TGTGCCAGCAGCTCAAAAAGTATGAACACTGAAGCTTTCTTT. Protein sequence: CASSSKSMNTEAFF.

The V and J genes are TRBV20-1 and TRBJ2-7; maybe TRBD2 (7 bases). V was clipped by 4 bases and J by 0 bases, with 19 bases between them. Germline V gene sequence: CDR1 DFQATT, CDR2 SNEGSKA (reference sequence). This CDR3 comprises 16 residues. The CDR3 DNA reads TGCAGTGCTAAGGGGGGGACCTGGACAGCCTCCTACGAGCAGTACTTC. This codes for CSAKGGTWTASYEQYF.

The chain links TRBV28 to TRBJ2-7, with D uncertain. The CDR3 has 12 amino acids. Germline values: CDR1 MDHEN, CDR2 SYDVKM. Trimming took 3 bases from V and 4 from J, leaving 7 bases between them. CDR3 residues: CASSLHLYEQYF. In DNA, the CDR3 is TGTGCCAGCAGTTTGCATCTTTACGAGCAGTACTTC.

This clonotype showed up just a few times. The chain employs TRBV7-6 and TRBJ2-7, with 14 bases matching TRBD2. CDR1 and CDR2 from the germline V gene are SGHVS and FNYEAQ. Germline trimming cut 4 bases from V and 2 bases from J; bases unmatched to any gene: 10. The CDR3 has 18 residues. The CDR3 nucleotides are TGTGCCAGCAGCTGGGGACTAGCGGGAGTCTCGCTACCCTACGAGCAGTACTTC. Translated, it gives CASSWGLAGVSLPYEQYF.

This clonotype was detected only a few times. The rearrangement uses TRBV28 and TRBJ1-5; 8 bases map to TRBD1. V lost 7 bases and J lost 7; bases outside the gene matches: 12. Germline V gene sequence: CDR1 MDHEN, CDR2 SYDVKM. The CDR3 is 15 amino acids. The CDR3 nucleotides are TGTGCCAGCAACATTAACGGACAGGGTAGACAGCCCCAGCATTTT. Its protein is CASNINGQGRQPQHF.

This clonotype has just a few counts. This sequence joins TRBV5-1 and TRBJ2-7, with unresolved D. Germline CDR1 reads SGHRS; CDR2 reads YFSETQ. Trimming took 3 bases from V and 2 from J, leaving 12 bases between them. The CDR3 is 14 amino acids. The CDR3 coding sequence is TGCGCCAGCAGCTGGAACTTGGAAACCTACGAGCAGTACTTC. Its translation is CASSWNLETYEQYF.

This clonotype has more than one count but fewer than ten. This chain connects TRBV7-8 to TRBJ2-6; D gene ambiguous. The CDR3 consists of 14 residues. From germline, CDR1 is SGHVS and CDR2 FQNEAQ. The V gene lost 0 bases and the J gene lost 3 bases, with 3 bases spanning the gap. CDR3 DNA: TGTGCCAGCAGCTTAGCGGGTGGGGCCAACGTCCTGACTTTC. It is translated as CASSLAGGANVLTF.

This clonotype was observed a handful of times. V gene TRBV25-1 combines with J gene TRBJ1-5, with a weak D call TRBD1 (5 bases). This CDR3 contains 14 residues. In germline, CDR1 is MGHDK, CDR2 SYGVNS. V was trimmed by 3 bases and J by 7 bases, leaving 13 bases between them. The CDR3 sequence is CASSEGGESQPQHF. The CDR3 region has the DNA TGTGCCAGCAGTGAGGGGGGGGAAAGCCAGCCCCAGCATTTT. Complete variable domain (other parts from reference TRBV25-1 and TRBJ1-5): EADIYQTPRYLVIGTGKKITLECSQTMGHDKMYWYQQDPGMELHLIHYSYGVNSTEKGDLSSESTVSRIRTEHFPLTLESARPSHTSQYLCASSEGGESQPQHFGDGTRLSIL.

This chain connects TRBV6-5 to TRBJ1-1; D is perhaps TRBD1 (6 bases). This CDR3 is built from 13 residues. Germline V gives CDR1 MNHEY, CDR2 SVGAGI. Trimming stripped 4 bases from V and 7 bases from J, with 13 bases between. CDR3 sequence (DNA): TGTGCCAGCAGTTCCCCAGGGGTCGGTGAAGCTTTCTTT. It is translated as CASSSPGVGEAFF.

This clonotype was counted only a few times. This chain connects TRBV4-3 to TRBJ2-1; D not certain. With 0 bases removed from V and 0 bases from J, the gap between germline ends came to 9 bases. Germline V gives CDR1 LGHNA, CDR2 YSLEER. This CDR3 has 16 amino acids. The CDR3 sequence is CASSQDGIPSYNEQFF. The CDR3 nucleotides are TGCGCCAGCAGCCAAGACGGCATCCCCTCCTACAATGAGCAGTTCTTC.

This clonotype was seen a handful of times. This chain uses TRBV20-1 with TRBJ2-7; 10 nucleotides agree with TRBD1. Germline lookup yields CDR1 DFQATT and CDR2 SNEGSKA (reference sequence). V shed 7 bases, J shed 4 bases, and the junction held 7 bases outside the gene matches. The CDR3 loop spans 13 amino acids. The CDR3 DNA is TGCAGTGGGGGGAAGGACAGGGGGTACGAGCAGTACTTC. It encodes CSGGKDRGYEQYF.

This clonotype was seen repeatedly, ten times or more. The chain combines TRBV5-1 with TRBJ2-7; no definite D call. Germline V gives CDR1 SGHRS, CDR2 YFSETQ. The CDR3 runs to 13 residues. Between the trimmed V and J ends, which lost 0 bases and 2 bases, there was a span of 6 bases. The DNA of the CDR3 is TGCGCCAGCAGCTTGGCACCGACCTACGAGCAGTACTTC. Its protein is CASSLAPTYEQYF.